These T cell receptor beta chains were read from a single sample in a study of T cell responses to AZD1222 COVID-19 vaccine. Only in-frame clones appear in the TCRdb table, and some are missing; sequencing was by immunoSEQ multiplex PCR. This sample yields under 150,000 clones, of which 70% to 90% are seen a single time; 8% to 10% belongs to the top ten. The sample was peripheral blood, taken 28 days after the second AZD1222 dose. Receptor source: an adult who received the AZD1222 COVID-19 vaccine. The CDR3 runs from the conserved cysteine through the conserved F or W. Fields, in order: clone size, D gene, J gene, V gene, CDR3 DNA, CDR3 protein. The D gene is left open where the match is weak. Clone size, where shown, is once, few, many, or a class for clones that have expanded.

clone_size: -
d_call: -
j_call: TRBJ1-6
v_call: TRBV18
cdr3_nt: TGTGCCAGCTCACCAGTAGAAGATAATTCACCCCTCCACTTT
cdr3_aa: CASSPVEDNSPLHF

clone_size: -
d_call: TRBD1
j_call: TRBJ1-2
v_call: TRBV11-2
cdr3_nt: TGTGCCACCGACACAGGGGCTAGTAGCTACACCTTC
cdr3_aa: CATDTGASSYTF

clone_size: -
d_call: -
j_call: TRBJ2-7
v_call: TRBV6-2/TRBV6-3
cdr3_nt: TGTGCCAGCAGTTACGAGGGGGGCGTCGCCTACGAGCAGTACTTC
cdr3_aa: CASSYEGGVAYEQYF

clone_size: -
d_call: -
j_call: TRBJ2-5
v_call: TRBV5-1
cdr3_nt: TGCGCCAGCAGCTTGGTGGGACCGCAAGAGACCCAGTACTTC
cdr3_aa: CASSLVGPQETQYF

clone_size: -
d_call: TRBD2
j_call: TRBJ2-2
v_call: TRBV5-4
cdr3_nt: TGTGCCAGCAGCCGGACTAGCCCCGGGGAGCTGTTTTTT
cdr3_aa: CASSRTSPGELFF

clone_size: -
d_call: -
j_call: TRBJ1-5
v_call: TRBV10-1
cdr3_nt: TGCGCCAGCAGGGCAGGACTTCTCGTTCAGCCCCAGCATTTT
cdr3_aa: CASRAGLLVQPQHF

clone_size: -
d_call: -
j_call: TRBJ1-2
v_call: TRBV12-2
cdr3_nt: TGTGCAAGTCGCTTAGCCCTACAGGAGGGATGGGGAGATTATGGCTACACCTTC
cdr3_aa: CASRLALQEGWGDYGYTF

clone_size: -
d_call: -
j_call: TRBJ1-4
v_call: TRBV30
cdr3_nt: TGTGCCTGGAGTTCCCTAGAGGAAAAACTGTTTTTT
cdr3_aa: CAWSSLEEKLFF

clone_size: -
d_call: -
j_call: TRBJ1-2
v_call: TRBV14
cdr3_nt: TGTGCCAGCACCCAGGGGCGCGGGATCTATGGCTACACCTTC
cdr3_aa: CASTQGRGIYGYTF

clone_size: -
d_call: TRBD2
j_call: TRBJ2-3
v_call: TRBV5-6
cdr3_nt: TGTGCCAGCAGCCCGCGTTGGGGGGGGAACACAGATACGCAGTATTTT
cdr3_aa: CASSPRWGGNTDTQYF

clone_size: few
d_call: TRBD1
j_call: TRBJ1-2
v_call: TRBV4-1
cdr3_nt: TGCGCCAGCAGCCAAAGCAGAGGACAGGGAGGAAACTATGGCTACACCTTC
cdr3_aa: CASSQSRGQGGNYGYTF

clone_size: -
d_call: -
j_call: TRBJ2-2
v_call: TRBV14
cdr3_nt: TGTGCCAGCAGCCAAGATCCCTATAGCGGAGGCTCCGGGGAGCTGTTTTTT
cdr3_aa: CASSQDPYSGGSGELFF

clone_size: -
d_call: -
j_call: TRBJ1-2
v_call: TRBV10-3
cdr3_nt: TGTGCCATCAGTGAGTCATATTCCCCCATTTATGGCTACACCTTC
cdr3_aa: CAISESYSPIYGYTF

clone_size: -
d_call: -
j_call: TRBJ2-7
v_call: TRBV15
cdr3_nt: TGTGCCACCAGCCGAATGAGGATCCTCTCCTACGAGCAGTACTTC
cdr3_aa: CATSRMRILSYEQYF

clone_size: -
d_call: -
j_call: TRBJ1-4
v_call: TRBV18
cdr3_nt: TGTGCCAGCTCACCACTACAGGTTGGCGAAAAACTGTTTTTT
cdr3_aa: CASSPLQVGEKLFF

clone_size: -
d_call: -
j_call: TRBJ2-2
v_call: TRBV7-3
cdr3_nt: TGTGCCAGCAGCTTATCCACCGGGACTGGCACCGGGGAGCTGTTTTTT
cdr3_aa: CASSLSTGTGTGELFF

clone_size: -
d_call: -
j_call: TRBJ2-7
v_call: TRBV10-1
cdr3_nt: TGCGCCAGCAGGCCGGACGGACTGTACGAGCAGTACTTC
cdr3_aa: CASRPDGLYEQYF

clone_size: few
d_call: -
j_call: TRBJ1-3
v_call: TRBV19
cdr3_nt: TGTGCCAGTAGTATTTTTTTGTCGGGGCCGGTGGGAAACACCATATATTTT
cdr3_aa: CASSIFLSGPVGNTIYF

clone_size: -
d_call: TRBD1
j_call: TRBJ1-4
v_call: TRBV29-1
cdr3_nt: TGCAGCGTTGCTGGACAGGACCCAACTAATGAAAAACTGTTTTTT
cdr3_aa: CSVAGQDPTNEKLFF

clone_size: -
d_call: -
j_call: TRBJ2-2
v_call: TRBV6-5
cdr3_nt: TGTGCCTACCAACCCTGGGAAACAGGGTCCGGGGAGCTGTTTTTT
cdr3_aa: CAYQPWETGSGELFF

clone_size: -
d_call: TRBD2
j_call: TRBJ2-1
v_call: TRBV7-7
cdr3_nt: TGTGCCAGCAGCTTCGGCGGGAGGCCCGGCGAGCAGTTCTTC
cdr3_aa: CASSFGGRPGEQFF

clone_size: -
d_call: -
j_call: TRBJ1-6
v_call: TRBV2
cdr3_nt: TGTGCCAGCAGTGACGTTGGACCGGAAGATTATAATTCACCCCTCCACTTT
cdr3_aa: CASSDVGPEDYNSPLHF

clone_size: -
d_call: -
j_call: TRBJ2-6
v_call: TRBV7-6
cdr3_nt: TGTGCCAGCAGCTTAGACCGACGCTCTGGGGCCAACGTCCTGACTTTC
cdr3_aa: CASSLDRRSGANVLTF

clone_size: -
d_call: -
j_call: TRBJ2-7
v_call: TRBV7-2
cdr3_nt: TGTGCCAGCAGCTTAGGGACAGCCTACGAGCAGTACTTC
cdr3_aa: CASSLGTAYEQYF

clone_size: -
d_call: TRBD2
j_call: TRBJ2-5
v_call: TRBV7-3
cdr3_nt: TGTGCCAGCAGCATCGGACTAGCGGGGGGTATACAAGAGACCCAGTACTTC
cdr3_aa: CASSIGLAGGIQETQYF

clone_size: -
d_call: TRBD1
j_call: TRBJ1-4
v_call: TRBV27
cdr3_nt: TGTGCCAGCAGTCTACTCGACAGGGAAGGAAACGAAAAACTGTTTTTT
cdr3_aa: CASSLLDREGNEKLFF

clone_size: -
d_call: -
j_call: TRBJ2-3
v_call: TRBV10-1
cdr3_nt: TGCGCCAGCAGTGATTGGGGTTCCACAGATACGCAGTATTTT
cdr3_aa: CASSDWGSTDTQYF

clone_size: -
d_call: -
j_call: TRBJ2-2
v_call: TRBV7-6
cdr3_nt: TGTGCCAGCAGCTCGCTACTACGCTGGGACCCCGGGGAGCTGTTTTTT
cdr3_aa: CASSSLLRWDPGELFF

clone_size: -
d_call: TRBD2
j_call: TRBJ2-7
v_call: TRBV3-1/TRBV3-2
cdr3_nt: TGTGCCAGCAGCCAATCCCCTAGCGGCGAGCAGTACTTC
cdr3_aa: CASSQSPSGEQYF

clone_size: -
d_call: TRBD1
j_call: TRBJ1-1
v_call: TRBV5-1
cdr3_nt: TGCGCCAGCAACGGACAGGCGAACACTGAAGCTTTCTTT
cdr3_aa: CASNGQANTEAFF

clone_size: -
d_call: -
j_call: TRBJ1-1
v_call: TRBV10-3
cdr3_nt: TGTGCCATCAGTGAGGCGGGGGGTCACGCGGGCACTGAAGCTTTCTTT
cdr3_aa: CAISEAGGHAGTEAFF

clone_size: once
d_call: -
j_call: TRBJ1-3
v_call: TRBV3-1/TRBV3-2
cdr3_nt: TGTGCCAGCAGCCAAGTACACCCTGGAAACACCATATATTTT
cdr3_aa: CASSQVHPGNTIYF

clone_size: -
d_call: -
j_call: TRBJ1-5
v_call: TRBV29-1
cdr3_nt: TGCAGCGTTGCAGATTATAGCAATCAGCCCCAGCATTTT
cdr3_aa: CSVADYSNQPQHF

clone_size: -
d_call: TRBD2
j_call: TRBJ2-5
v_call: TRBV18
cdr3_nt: TGTGCCAGCTCACCATATGGCTCTAGCGGGGGGGCTATGAAGACCCAGTACTTC
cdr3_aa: CASSPYGSSGGAMKTQYF

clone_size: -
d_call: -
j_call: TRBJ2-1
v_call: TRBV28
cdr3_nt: TGTGCCAGCAGTTTATTTGCTGAGCAGTTCTTC
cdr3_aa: CASSLFAEQFF

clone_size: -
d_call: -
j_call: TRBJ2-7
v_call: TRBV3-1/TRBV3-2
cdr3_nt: TGTGCCAGCACAAACAGGTTCGAGCAGTACTTC
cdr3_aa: CASTNRFEQYF

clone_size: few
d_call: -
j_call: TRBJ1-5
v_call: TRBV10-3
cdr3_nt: TGTGCCATCAGTGAGGTAAGGGGCTCGGGCAATCAGCCCCAGCATTTT
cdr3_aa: CAISEVRGSGNQPQHF

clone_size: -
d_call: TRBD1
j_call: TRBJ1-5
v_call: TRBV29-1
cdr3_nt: TGCAGCGTTCTTCTTGGACAGGGGTTTTGGCAGCCCCAGCATTTT
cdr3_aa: CSVLLGQGFWQPQHF

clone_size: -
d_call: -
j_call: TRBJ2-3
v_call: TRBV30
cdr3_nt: TGTGCCTGGAGTGGGGCAGCATCAGATACGCAGTATTTT
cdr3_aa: CAWSGAASDTQYF

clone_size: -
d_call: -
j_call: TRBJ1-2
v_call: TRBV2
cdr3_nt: TGTGCCAGCAGTGATATGGGGGAGAGAGGCTACACCTTC
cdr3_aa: CASSDMGERGYTF

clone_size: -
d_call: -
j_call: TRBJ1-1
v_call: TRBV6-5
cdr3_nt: TGTGCCAGCAGTCGAAACAGGAACACTGAAGCTTTCTTT
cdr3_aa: CASSRNRNTEAFF

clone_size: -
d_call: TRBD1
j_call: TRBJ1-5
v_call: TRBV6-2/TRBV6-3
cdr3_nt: TGTGCCAGCAGTCAGGACAGGGCCCGAACTTATAGCAATCAGCCCCAGCATTTT
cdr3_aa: CASSQDRARTYSNQPQHF

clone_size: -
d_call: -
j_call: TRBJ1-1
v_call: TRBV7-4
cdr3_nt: TGTGCCAGCAGCTGTGCTCCCTTCGGGAACACTGAAGCTTTCTTT
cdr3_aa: CASSCAPFGNTEAFF

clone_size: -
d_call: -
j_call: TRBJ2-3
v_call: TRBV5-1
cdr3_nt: TGCGCCAGCAAATCCCCCCTACACGCGGGGGATACGCAGTATTTT
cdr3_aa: CASKSPLHAGDTQYF

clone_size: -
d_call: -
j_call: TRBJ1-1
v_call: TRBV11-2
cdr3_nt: TGTGCCAGCAGCTCACTTACCCGGAAACGTGAAGCTTTCTTT
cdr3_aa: CASSSLTRKREAFF

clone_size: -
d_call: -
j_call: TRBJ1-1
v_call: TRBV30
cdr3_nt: TGTGCCTGGAGTCTGGACAGACGAGCTTTCTTT
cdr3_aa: CAWSLDRRAFF

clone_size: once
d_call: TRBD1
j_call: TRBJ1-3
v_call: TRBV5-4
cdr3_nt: TGTGCCAGCAGCCGCGGACAGGGGGCGATACCCTCTGGAAACACCATATATTTT
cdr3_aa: CASSRGQGAIPSGNTIYF

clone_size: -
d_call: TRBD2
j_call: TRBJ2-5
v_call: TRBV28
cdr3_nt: TGTGCCAGCAGTTCCTCTAGCGGGGGGGAAGAGACCCAGTACTTC
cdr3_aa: CASSSSSGGEETQYF

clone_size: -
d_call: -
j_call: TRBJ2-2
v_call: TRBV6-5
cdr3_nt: TGTGCCAGCAGTTACGACTGGGGGGAGCTGTTTTTT
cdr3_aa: CASSYDWGELFF